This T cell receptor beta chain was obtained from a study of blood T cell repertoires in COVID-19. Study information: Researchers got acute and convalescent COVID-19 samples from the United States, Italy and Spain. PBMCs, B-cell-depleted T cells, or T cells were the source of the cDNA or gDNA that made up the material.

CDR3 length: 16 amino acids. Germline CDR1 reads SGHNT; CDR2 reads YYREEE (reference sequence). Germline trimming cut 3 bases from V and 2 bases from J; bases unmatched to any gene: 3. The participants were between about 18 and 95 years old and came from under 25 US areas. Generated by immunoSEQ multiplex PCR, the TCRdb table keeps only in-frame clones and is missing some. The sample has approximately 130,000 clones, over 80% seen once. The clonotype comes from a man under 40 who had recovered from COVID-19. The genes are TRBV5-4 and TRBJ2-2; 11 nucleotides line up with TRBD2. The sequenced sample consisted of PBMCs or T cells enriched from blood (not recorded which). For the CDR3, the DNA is TGTGCCAGCAGCTGGGGACTAGCGGTTAACACCGGGGAGCTGTTTTTT. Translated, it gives CASSWGLAVNTGELFF.